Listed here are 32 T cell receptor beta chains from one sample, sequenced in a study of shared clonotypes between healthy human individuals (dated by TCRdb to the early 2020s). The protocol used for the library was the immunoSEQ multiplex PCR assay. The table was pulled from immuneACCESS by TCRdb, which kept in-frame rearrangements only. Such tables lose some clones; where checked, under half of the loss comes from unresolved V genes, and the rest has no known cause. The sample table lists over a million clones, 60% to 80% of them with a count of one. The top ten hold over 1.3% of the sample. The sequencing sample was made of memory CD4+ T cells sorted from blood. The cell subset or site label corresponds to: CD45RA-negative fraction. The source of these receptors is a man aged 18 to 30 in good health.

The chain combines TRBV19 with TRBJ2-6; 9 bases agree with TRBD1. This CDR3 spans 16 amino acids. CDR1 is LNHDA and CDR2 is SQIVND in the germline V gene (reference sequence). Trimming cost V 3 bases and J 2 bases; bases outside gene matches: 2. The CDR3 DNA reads TGTGCCAGTAGTATGAGGACAGGGGCTGGGGCCAACGTCCTGACTTTC. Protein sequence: CASSMRTGAGANVLTF. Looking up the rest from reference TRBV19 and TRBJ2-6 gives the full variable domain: DGGITQSPKYLFRKEGQNVTLSCEQNLNHDAMYWYRQDPGQGLRLIYYSQIVNDFQKGDIAEGYSVSREKKESFPLTVTSAQKNPTAFYLCASSMRTGAGANVLTFGAGSRLTVL.

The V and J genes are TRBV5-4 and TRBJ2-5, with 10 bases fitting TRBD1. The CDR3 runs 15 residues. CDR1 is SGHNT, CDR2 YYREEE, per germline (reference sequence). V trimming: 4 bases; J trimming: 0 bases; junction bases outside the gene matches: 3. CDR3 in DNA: TGTGCCAGCAGCATGGACAGGGGGAACCAAGAGACCCAGTACTTC. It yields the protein CASSMDRGNQETQYF.

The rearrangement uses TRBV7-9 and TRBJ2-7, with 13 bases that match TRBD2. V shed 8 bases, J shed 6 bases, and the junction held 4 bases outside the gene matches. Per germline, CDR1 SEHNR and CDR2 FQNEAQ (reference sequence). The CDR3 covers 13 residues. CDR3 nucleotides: TGTGCCAGCTGGGGACTAGCGGGATCCGAGCAGTACTTC. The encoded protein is CASWGLAGSEQYF.

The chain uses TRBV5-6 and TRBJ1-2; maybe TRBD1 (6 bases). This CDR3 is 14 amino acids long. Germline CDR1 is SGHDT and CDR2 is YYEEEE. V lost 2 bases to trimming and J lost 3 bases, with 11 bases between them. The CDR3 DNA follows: TGTGCCAGCAGCTTTCAGGGGAGGGACTATGGCTACACCTTC. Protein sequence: CASSFQGRDYGYTF.

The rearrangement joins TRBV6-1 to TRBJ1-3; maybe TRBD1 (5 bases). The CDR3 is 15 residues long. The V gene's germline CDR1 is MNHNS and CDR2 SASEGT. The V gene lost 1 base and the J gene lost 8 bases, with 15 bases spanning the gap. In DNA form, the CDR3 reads TGTGCCAGCAGTGAAGGCTACTTAGGGGCGGACACCATATATTTT. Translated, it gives CASSEGYLGADTIYF.

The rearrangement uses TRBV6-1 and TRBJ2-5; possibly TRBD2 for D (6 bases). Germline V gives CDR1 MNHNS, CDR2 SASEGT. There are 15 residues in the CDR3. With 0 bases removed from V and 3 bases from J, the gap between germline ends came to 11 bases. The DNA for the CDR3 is TGTGCCAGCAGTGAAGCCGGAAGGAGGGAAGAGACCCAGTACTTC. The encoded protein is CASSEAGRREETQYF.

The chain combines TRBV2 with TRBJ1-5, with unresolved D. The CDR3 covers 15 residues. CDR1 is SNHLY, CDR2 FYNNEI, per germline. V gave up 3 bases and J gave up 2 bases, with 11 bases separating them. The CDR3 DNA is TGTGCCAGCAGTGAGGTCAGCACAGGCAATCAGCCCCAGCATTTT. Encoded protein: CASSEVSTGNQPQHF.

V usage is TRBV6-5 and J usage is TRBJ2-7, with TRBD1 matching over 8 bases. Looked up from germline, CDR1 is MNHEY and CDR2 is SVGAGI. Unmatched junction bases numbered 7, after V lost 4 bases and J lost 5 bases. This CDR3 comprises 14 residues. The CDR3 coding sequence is TGTGCCAGCAGTTCCCCCCGGACAGGGAACGAGCAGTACTTC. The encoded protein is CASSSPRTGNEQYF.

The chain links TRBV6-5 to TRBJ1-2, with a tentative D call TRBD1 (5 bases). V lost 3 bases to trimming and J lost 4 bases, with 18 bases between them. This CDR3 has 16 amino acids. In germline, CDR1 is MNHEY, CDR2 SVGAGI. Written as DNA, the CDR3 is TGTGCCAGCAGTTATGGATCGTTGTGGGGCGTCTATGGCTACACCTTC. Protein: CASSYGSLWGVYGYTF.

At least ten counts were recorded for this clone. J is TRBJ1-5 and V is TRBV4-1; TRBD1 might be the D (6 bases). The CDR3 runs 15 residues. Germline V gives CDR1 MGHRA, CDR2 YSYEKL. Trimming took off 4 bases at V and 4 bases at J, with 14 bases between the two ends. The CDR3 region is CASSRGSDRNQPQHF. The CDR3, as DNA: TGCGCCAGCAGCCGCGGATCCGACAGGAATCAGCCCCAGCATTTT.

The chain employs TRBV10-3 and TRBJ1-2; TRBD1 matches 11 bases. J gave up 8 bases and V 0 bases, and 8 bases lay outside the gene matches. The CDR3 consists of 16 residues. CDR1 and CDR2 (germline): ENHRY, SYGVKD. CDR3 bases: TGTGCCATCAGTGAGTCATTAGGACAGGGGGCGCGAGGCTACACCTTC. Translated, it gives CAISESLGQGARGYTF.

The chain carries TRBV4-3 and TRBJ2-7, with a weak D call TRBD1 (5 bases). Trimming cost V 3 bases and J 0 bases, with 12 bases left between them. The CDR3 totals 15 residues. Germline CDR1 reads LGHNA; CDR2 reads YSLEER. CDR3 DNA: TGCGCCAGCAGCCAGCTCACAGGATTCTCCTACGAGCAGTACTTC. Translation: CASSQLTGFSYEQYF.

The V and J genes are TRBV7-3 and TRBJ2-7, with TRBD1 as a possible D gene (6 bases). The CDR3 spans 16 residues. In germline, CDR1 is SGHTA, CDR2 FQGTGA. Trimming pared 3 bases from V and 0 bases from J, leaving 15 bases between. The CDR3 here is CASSFKRGSSSYEQYF. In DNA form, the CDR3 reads TGTGCCAGCAGCTTTAAGAGGGGGTCCAGCTCCTACGAGCAGTACTTC. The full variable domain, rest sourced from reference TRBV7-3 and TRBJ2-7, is GAGVSQTPSNKVTEKGKYVELRCDPISGHTALYWYRQSLGQGPEFLIYFQGTGAADDSGLPNDRFFAVRPEGSVSTLKIQRTERGDSAVYLCASSFKRGSSSYEQYFGPGTRLTVT.

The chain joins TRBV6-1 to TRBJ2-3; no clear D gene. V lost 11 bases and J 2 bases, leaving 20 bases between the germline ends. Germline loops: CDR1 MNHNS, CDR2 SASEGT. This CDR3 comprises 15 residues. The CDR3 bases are TGTGCCTCCCCGAGGCTTGGCAGAGACACAGATACGCAGTATTTT. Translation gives CASPRLGRDTDTQYF.

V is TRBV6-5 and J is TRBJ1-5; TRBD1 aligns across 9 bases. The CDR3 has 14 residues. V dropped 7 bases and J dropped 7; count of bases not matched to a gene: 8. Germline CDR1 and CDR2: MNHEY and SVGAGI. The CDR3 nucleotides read TGTGCCAGCAATCTACAGGGGGCTAGGCAGCCCCAGCATTTT. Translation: CASNLQGARQPQHF.

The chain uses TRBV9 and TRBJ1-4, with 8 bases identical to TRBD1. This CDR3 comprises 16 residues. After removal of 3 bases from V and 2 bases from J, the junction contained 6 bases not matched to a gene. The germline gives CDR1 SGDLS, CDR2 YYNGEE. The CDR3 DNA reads TGTGCCAGCAGCGACCCTCCAGGGGGCACTAATGAAAAACTGTTTTTT. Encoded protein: CASSDPPGGTNEKLFF.

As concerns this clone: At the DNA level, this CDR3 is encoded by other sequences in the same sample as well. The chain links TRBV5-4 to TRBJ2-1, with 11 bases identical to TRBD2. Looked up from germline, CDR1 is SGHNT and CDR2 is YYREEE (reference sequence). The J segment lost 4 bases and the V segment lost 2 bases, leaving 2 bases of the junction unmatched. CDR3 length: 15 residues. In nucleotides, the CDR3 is TGTGCCAGCAGCTTACTAGCGGGAGCGTACAATGAGCAGTTCTTC. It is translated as CASSLLAGAYNEQFF. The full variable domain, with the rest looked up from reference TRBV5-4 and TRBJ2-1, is ETGVTQSPTHLIKTRGQQVTLRCSSQSGHNTVSWYQQALGQGPQFIFQYYREEENGRGNFPPRFSGLQFPNYSSELNVNALELDDSALYLCASSLLAGAYNEQFFGPGTRLTVL.

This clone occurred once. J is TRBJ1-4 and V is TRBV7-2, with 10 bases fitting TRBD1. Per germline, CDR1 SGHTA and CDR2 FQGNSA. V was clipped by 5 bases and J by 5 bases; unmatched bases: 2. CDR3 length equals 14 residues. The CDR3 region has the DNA TGTGCCAGCAGCGGACAGGGGGGGAATGAAAAACTGTTTTTT. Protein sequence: CASSGQGGNEKLFF.

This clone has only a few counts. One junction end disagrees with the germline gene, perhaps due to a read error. The CDR3 loop is CASSSDRSYEQYF. The CDR3 region has the DNA TGTGCTAGCAGCTCGGACAGGAGTTACGAGCAGTACTTC. V is TRBV7-7 and J is TRBJ2-7, with 7 positions matching TRBD1. This CDR3 has 13 amino acids. Per the germline V gene, CDR1 is SSHAT and CDR2 is FNYEAQ (reference sequence).

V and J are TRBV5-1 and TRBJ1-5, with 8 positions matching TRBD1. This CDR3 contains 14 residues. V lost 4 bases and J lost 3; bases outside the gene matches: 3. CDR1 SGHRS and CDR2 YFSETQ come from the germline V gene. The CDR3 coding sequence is TGCGCCAGCAGCACGGGACAGGACAATCAGCCCCAGCATTTT. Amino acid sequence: CASSTGQDNQPQHF.

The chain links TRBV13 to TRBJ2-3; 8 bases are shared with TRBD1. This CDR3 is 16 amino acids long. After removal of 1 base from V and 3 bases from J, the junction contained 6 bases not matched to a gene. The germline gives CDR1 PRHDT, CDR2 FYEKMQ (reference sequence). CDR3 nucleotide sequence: TGTGCCAGCAGCTTAGCGGGACAGGTCGAAACAGATACGCAGTATTTT. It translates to CASSLAGQVETDTQYF.

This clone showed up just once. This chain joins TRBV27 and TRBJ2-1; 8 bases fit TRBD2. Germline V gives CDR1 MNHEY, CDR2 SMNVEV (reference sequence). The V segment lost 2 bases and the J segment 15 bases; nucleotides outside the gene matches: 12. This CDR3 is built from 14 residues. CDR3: CASSLDGRARLRFF. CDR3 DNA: TGTGCCAGCAGTTTAGACGGGAGGGCCCGCTTACGGTTCTTC.

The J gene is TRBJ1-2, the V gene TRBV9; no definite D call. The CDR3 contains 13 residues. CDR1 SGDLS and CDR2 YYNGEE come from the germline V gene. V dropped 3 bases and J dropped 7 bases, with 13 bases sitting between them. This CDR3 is CASSESLVGGYTF. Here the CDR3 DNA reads TGTGCCAGCAGCGAAAGTCTGGTAGGTGGCTACACCTTC.

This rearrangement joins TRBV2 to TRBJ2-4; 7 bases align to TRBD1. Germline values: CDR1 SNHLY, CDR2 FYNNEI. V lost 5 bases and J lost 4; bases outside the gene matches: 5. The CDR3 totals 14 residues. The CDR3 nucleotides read TGTGCCAGCAGTTATCCGGGACAGAAAAACATTCAGTACTTC. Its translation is CASSYPGQKNIQYF.

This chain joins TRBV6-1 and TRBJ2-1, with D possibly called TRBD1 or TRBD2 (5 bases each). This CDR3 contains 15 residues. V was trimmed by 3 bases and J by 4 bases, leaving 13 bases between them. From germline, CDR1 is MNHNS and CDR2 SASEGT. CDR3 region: CASSEWDLSYNEQFF. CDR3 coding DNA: TGTGCCAGCAGTGAGTGGGACCTGTCATACAATGAGCAGTTCTTC.

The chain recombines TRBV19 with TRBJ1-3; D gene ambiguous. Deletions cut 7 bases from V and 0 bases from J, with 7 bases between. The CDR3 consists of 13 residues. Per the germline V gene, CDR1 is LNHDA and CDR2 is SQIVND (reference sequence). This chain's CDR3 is CASNELSGNTIYF. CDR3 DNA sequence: TGTGCCAGTAATGAGCTCTCTGGAAACACCATATATTTT.

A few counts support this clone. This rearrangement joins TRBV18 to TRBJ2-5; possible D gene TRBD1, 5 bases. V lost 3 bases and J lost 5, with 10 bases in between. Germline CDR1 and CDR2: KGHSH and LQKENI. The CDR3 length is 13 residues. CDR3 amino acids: CASSPQGSETQYF. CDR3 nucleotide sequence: TGTGCCAGCTCACCGCAGGGTTCCGAGACCCAGTACTTC.

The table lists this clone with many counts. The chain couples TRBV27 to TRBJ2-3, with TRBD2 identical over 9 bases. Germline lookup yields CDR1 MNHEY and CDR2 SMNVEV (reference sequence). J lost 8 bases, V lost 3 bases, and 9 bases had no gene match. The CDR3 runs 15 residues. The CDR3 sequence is CASSLGREGRGTQYF. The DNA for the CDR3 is TGTGCCAGCAGTTTGGGGCGGGAGGGCCGTGGTACGCAGTATTTT.

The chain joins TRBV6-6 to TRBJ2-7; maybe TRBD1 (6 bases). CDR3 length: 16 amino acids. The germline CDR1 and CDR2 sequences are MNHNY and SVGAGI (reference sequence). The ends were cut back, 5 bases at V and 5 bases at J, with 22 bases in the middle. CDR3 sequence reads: CASSHSQGRGPNEQYF. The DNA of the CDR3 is TGTGCCAGCAGTCACAGCCAGGGCAGGGGTCCCAACGAGCAGTACTTC.

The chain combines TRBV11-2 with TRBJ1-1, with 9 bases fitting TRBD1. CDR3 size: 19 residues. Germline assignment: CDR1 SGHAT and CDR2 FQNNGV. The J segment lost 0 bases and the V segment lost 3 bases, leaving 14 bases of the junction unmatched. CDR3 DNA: TGTGCCAGCAGCTTTAGACCTCCGGGACAGGGTTTTTTGAACACTGAAGCTTTCTTT. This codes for CASSFRPPGQGFLNTEAFF.

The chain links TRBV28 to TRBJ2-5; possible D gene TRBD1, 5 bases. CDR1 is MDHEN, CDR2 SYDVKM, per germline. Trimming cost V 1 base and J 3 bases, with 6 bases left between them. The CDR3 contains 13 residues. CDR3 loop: CASSLFREETQYF. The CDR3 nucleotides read TGTGCCAGCAGTTTATTCAGGGAAGAGACCCAGTACTTC.

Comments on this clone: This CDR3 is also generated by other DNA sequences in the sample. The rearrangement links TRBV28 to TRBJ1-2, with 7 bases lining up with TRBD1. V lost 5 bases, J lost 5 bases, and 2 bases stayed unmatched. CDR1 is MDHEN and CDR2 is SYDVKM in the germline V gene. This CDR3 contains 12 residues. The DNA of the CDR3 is TGTGCCAGCAGTGAACAGGGGTATGGCTACACCTTC. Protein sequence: CASSEQGYGYTF.